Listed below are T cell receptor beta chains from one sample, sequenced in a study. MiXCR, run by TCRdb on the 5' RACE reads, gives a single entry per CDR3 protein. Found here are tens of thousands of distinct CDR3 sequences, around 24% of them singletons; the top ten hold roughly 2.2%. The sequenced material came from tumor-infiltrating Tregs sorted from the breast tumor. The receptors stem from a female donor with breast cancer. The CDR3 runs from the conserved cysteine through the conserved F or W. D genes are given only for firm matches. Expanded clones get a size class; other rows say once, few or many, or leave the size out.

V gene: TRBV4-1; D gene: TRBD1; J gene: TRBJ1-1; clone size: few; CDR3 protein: CASSALGTVTEAFF; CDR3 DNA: TGCGCCAGCAGCGCTTTAGGGACAGTCACTGAAGCTTTCTTT
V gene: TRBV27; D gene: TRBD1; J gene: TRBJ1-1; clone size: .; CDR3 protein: CASSWDRANTEAFF; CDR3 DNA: TGTGCCAGCAGTTGGGACAGGGCAAACACTGAAGCTTTCTTT
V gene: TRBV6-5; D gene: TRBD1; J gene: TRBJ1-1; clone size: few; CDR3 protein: CASSPVNRGTEAFF; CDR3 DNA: TGTGCCAGCAGTCCAGTAAACAGGGGTACTGAAGCTTTCTTT
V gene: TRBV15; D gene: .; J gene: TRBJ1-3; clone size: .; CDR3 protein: CATSRADWSSGNTIYF; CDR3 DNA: TGTGCCACCAGCAGAGCGGACTGGAGCTCTGGAAACACCATATATTTT
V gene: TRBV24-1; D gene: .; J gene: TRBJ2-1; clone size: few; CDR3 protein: CATSDKPAGPQFF; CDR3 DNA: TGTGCCACCAGTGATAAACCTGCAGGTCCGCAGTTCTTC
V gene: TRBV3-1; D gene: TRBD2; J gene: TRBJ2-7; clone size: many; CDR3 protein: CASSQTGGDSYEQYF; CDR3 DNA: TGTGCCAGCAGCCAAACTGGGGGGGACTCCTACGAGCAGTACTTC
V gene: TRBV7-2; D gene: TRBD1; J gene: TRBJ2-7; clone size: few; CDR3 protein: CASSNTAGGEQYF; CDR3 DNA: TGTGCCAGCAGCAACACCGCAGGGGGCGAGCAGTACTTC
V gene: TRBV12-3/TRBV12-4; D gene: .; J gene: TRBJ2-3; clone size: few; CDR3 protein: CASSLTHPGNTQYF; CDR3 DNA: TGTGCCAGCAGTTTAACCCATCCGGGAAATACGCAGTATTTT
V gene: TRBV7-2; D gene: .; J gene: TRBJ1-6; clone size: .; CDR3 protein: CACSLSVNSPLHF; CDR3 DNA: TGTGCCTGCAGCTTATCGGTCAATTCACCCCTCCACTTT
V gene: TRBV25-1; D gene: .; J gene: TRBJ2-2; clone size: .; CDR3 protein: CASGGSGTELTGELFF; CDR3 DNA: TGTGCCAGCGGGGGGAGCGGGACAGAGCTAACCGGGGAGCTGTTTTTT
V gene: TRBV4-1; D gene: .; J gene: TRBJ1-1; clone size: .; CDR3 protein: CASSRQGIVLGYTEAFF; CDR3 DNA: TGCGCCAGCAGCCGCCAGGGGATTGTATTGGGGTACACTGAAGCTTTCTTT
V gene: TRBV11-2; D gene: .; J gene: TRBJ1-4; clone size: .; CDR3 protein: CASSLDRAATNEELFF; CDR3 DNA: TGTGCCAGCAGCTTAGATCGGGCGGCGACGAACGAAGAACTGTTTTTT
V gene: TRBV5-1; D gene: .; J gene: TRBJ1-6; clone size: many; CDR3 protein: CASSFGDNSPLHF; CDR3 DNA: TGCGCCAGCAGCTTTGGCGATAATTCACCCCTCCACTTT
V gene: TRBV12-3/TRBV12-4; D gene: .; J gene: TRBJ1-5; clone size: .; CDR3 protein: CASGPRGGGQPQHF; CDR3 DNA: TGTGCCAGCGGACCTCGGGGGGGAGGGCAGCCCCAGCATTTT
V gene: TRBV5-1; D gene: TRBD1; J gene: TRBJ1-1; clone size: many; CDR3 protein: CASSLGDRGLTEAFF; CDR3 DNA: TGCGCCAGCAGCTTGGGTGACAGGGGGCTCACTGAAGCTTTCTTT
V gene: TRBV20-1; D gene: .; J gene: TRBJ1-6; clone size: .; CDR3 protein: CSARVGGNNSPLHF; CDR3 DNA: TGCAGTGCTAGAGTTGGCGGTAATAATTCACCCCTCCACTTT
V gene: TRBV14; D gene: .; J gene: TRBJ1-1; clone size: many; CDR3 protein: CASSQDWGAYTEAFF; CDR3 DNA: TGTGCCAGCAGCCAAGATTGGGGGGCCTACACTGAAGCTTTCTTT
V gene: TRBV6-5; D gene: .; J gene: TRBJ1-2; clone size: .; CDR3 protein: CASSYSPVDTNYGYTF; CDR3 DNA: TGTGCCAGCAGTTACTCCCCCGTGGACACCAACTATGGCTACACCTTC
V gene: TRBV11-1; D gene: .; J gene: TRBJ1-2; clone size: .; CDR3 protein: CASSFRTGSGYTF; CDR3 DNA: TGTGCCAGCAGCTTCCGAACCGGGAGTGGCTACACCTTC
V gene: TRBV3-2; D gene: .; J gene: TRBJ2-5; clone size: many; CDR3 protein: CASSQALRERETQYF; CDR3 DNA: TGTGCCAGCAGCCAAGCTTTACGGGAGAGGGAGACCCAGTACTTC
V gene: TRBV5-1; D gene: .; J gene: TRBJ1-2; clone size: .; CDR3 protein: CASSVEPYGYTF; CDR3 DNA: TGCGCCAGCAGCGTAGAGCCCTATGGCTACACCTTC
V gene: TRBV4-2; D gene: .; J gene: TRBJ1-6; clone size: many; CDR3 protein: CASSLPALNSPLHF; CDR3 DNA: TGTGCCAGCAGCCTCCCAGCGTTAAATTCACCCCTCCACTTT
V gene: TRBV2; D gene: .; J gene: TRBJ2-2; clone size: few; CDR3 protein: CANRERANTGELFF; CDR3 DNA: TGTGCCAATAGGGAGAGGGCGAACACCGGGGAGCTGTTTTTT
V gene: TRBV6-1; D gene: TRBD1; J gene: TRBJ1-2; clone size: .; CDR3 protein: CASRDRVGGYTF; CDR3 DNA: TGTGCCAGCAGGGACAGGGTTGGAGGCTACACCTTC
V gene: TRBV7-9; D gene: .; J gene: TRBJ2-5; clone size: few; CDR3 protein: CASSLGTPSAQYF; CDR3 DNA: TGTGCCAGCAGCTTAGGGACCCCATCCGCCCAGTACTTC